A single count supports the clone carrying this T cell receptor beta chain. Its antigen is as yet unknown. The CDR3 runs 15 residues. The germline V gene encodes CDR1 SNHLY and CDR2 FYNNEI. Trimming pared 6 bases from V and 3 bases from J, leaving 16 bases between. These data belong to a study of OX40 agonist ivuxolimab in advanced cancers. Findings and caveats of the study: By week 6 at 0.1 to 3.0 mg/kg, blood CD4+ and CD8+ T cells had expanded clonally. The authors also found low normalized T-cell clonal expansion in some nonresponders. CD8+ T cells averaged more expanded clones than CD4+.

TCRdb's table, derived via immunoSEQ multiplex PCR, lists solely in-frame clones and lacks some. Of tens of thousands of clones listed, about 86% are singletons. The chain combines TRBV2 with TRBJ2-3; either TRBD1 or TRBD2 may supply D (6 bases each). This clonotype was obtained from an adult with an advanced solid tumor such as melanoma, head and neck, liver or kidney cancer. The sequences come from CD4+ or CD8+ T cells sorted from blood, collected in a trial of the OX40 agonist ivuxolimab. The CDR3 sequence is CASSPQLGGTDTQYF. In nucleotides, the CDR3 is TGTGCCAGCAGCCCTCAGTTAGGGGGGACAGATACGCAGTATTTT.